This TCR beta chain derives from a study of T cells in Graves' hyperthyroidism and ophthalmopathy. The investigators amplified TCR beta CDR3 regions from RNA transcripts. Initially, a first-round RT-PCR of the TCR CDR3 employed the HTBI primer set. TCRdb itself ran the multiplex PCR reads through MiXCR, one entry per CDR3 protein. The sample shows about 600,000 distinct CDR3 sequences, about a sixth of them seen only once. Criteria for exclusion of patients were uncontrolled infection, other autoimmune disease, pregnancy or lactation. This clonotype was seen ten or more times. This TCR derives from a woman aged 40 to 50 with Graves' ophthalmopathy. Sequences were obtained from blood.

The CDR3 DNA follows: TGTGCCAGCACCAAAGACCTTAGCACAGATACGCAGTATTTT. Translated, it gives CASTKDLSTDTQYF. The chain employs TRBV6-1 and TRBJ2-3; no firm D call. Germline V gives CDR1 MNHNS, CDR2 SASEGT. V was trimmed by 7 bases and J by 0 bases, leaving 11 bases between them. This CDR3 is built from 14 residues.